This T cell receptor beta chain originates from a study of cytomegalovirus exposure and HLA in healthy donors. Study findings and constraints: It was fewer than 200 TCR beta chains that were listed as cytomegalovirus-associated. Presence/absence analysis assumed near-uniform sequencing depth across donors.

Primers: 60 Vbeta forward and 13 Jbeta reverse. This table comes from immunoSEQ multiplex PCR, and its TCRdb copy is limited to in-frame clones, with some not included. This sample yields about 180,000 clones, of which around 72% are seen a single time; about 2.3% belongs to the top ten. This CDR3 is built from 15 residues. Germline loops: CDR1 LGHNA, CDR2 YNFKEQ. V was pared by 0 bases and J by 9 bases, with 4 bases of the junction left unmatched. With regard to this clone: The antigen is not known.

Specimen: PBMCs. The V and J genes are TRBV4-2 and TRBJ2-4, with TRBD2 matching over 11 bases. The sequence derives from a female donor in good health and CMV-seronegative. CDR3 sequence: CASSQDPLAGGIQYF. CDR3 DNA sequence: TGTGCCAGCAGCCAAGATCCGCTAGCGGGAGGCATTCAGTACTTC.